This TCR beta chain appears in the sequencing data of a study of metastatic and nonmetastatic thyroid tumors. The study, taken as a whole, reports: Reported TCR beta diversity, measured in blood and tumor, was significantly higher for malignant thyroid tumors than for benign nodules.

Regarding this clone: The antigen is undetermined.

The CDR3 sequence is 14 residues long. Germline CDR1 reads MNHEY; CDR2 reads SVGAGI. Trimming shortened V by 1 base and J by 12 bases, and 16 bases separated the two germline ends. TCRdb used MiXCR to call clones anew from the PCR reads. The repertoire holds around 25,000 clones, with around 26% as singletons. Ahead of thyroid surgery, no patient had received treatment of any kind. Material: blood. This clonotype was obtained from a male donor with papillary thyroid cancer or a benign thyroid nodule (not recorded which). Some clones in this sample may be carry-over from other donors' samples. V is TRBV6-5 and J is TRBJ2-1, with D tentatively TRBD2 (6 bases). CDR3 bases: TGTGCCAGCAGTTACTACGGGACTCCCGGGGTGCAGTTCTTC. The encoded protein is CASSYYGTPGVQFF.